These T cell receptor beta chains were read from a single sample in a study of blood T cell repertoires in COVID-19. Some clones are missing from TCRdb's copy, which holds only in-frame ones; the method was immunoSEQ multiplex PCR. The table lists some 320,000 clones, under 95% of them singletons. Material: PBMCs or T cells enriched from blood (not recorded which). All receptors come from a man aged 60 to 75 who had recovered from COVID-19. CDR3s include the opening cysteine and the closing phenylalanine or tryptophan. D genes are given only for firm matches. Only some rows state a clone size, as once, few, many or a class for expanded clones.

>NA|NA|TRBJ2-6|TRBV30
TGTGCCTGGAGAGGATCAAACAGGGTAGAGGCTGGGGCCAACGTCCTGACTTTC
CAWRGSNRVEAGANVLTF
>NA|NA|TRBJ2-1|TRBV12-3/TRBV12-4
TGTGCCAGCAGTTTAGGCGGGGCCTATGAGCAGTTCTTC
CASSLGGAYEQFF
>TRBD2|few|TRBJ2-7|TRBV2
TGTGCCAGCAGTGATTATTCCGCTAGCGGGGCTTACGAGCAGTACTTC
CASSDYSASGAYEQYF
>NA|NA|TRBJ1-5|TRBV19
TGTGCCAGTAGTATTTTTTACAATCAGCCCCAGCATTTT
CASSIFYNQPQHF
>NA|NA|TRBJ2-6|TRBV7-9
TGTGCCAGCAGCCCAACCCGGGGGAGTGGGGCCAACGTCCTGACTTTC
CASSPTRGSGANVLTF
>NA|NA|TRBJ1-1|TRBV30
TGTGCCTGGAGAGGGGGTTTCGGAGCGGACACTGAAGCTTTCTTT
CAWRGGFGADTEAFF
>TRBD2|NA|TRBJ2-3|TRBV29-1
TGCAGCGCCGGAGCGGGAGTGGGGACAAATACGCAGTATTTT
CSAGAGVGTNTQYF
>TRBD1|NA|TRBJ2-2|TRBV7-7
TGTGCTAGCAGCGCGGAGACAGGGGGCTACGGGGAGCTGTTTTTT
CASSAETGGYGELFF
>TRBD1|NA|TRBJ1-1|TRBV29-1
TGCAGCGTGGCGGGACAGCAGAACACTGAAGCTTTCTTT
CSVAGQQNTEAFF
>NA|NA|TRBJ1-5|TRBV28
TGTGCCAGCAGTTTACCCCTGACAGTCGGTAATCAGCCCCAGCATTTT
CASSLPLTVGNQPQHF
>NA|NA|TRBJ2-1|TRBV25-1
TGTGCCAGCAGTGCAAACTTCCGGGACTTCTTCCCCCATGAGCAGTTCTTC
CASSANFRDFFPHEQFF
>NA|NA|TRBJ2-6|TRBV10-3
TGTGCCATCAGTGAGTCACAGGGCTCTGGGGCCAACGTCCTGACTTTC
CAISESQGSGANVLTF
>NA|NA|TRBJ1-1|TRBV5-6
TGTGCCAGCAGCTTGGTCTCGGAGGAAGCTTTCTTT
CASSLVSEEAFF
>NA|NA|TRBJ2-2|TRBV19
TGTGCCAGTAGTAGAACGAGACAGCCCAACACCGGGGAGCTGTTTTTT
CASSRTRQPNTGELFF
>NA|NA|TRBJ2-2|TRBV29-1
TGCAGCGTTCGGACAGTGGATACGAACACCGGGGAGCTGTTTTTT
CSVRTVDTNTGELFF
>TRBD2|NA|TRBJ2-7|TRBV19
TGTGCCAGTAGTGGAGCGGGAGGGATGCTCTACGAGCAGTACTTC
CASSGAGGMLYEQYF
>NA|NA|TRBJ1-1|TRBV5-1
TGCGCCAGCAGCTTGACACTAAGACAGGCGGATGAAGCTTTCTTT
CASSLTLRQADEAFF
>TRBD1|NA|TRBJ2-3|TRBV27
TGTGCCAGCAGTCCATGGGACAGCAGCACAGATACGCAGTATTTT
CASSPWDSSTDTQYF
>TRBD1|NA|TRBJ2-5|TRBV3-1/TRBV3-2
TGTGCCAGCAGCCAGACGACAGGGGGGAAGACCCAGTACTTC
CASSQTTGGKTQYF
>TRBD1|NA|TRBJ2-7|TRBV5-1
TGCGCCAGCAGCTTCCGGGACAGGACCTACGAGCAGTACTTC
CASSFRDRTYEQYF
>NA|NA|TRBJ2-5|TRBV4-2
TGTGCCAGCAGCCAAGATCGCGAGTACCAAGAGACCCAGTACTTC
CASSQDREYQETQYF
>NA|NA|TRBJ1-3|TRBV5-1
TGCGCCAGCAGCTCCTCCTCCGGGGATGGAAACACCATATATTTT
CASSSSSGDGNTIYF
>NA|NA|TRBJ1-1|TRBV29-1
TGCAGCGTTGAATATTCAGGGTTAGGCAGCACTGAAGCTTTCTTT
CSVEYSGLGSTEAFF